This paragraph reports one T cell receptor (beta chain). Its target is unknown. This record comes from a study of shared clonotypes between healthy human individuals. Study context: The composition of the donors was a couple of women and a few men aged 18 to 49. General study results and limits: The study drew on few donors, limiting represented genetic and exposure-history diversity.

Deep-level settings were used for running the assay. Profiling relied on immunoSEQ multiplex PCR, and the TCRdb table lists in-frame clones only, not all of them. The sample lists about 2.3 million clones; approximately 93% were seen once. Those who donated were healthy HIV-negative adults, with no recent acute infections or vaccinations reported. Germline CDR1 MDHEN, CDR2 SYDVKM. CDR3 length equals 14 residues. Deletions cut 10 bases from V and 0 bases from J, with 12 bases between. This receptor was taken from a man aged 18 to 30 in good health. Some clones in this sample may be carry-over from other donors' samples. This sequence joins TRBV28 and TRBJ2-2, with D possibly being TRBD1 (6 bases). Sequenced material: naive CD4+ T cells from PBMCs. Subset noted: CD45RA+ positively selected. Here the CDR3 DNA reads TGTGCCACCCCGGGGACACCGAACACCGGGGAGCTGTTTTTT. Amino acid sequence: CATPGTPNTGELFF.